This TCR beta chain was captured by sequencing in a study of T cells in localized non-small cell lung cancer. TCRdb's table, derived via immunoSEQ multiplex PCR, lists solely in-frame clones and lacks some. Of more than 45,000 clones listed, around four fifths are singletons. Notes on the study in general: Higher T cell density in the blood was associated with longer overall survival, whereas higher adjacent-lung clonality associated with shorter survival. Only one tumor region was sequenced, so heterogeneity remains possible. Uninvolved adjacent lung showed the highest T cell clonality, exceeding tumor. Appearing in adjacent lung were a median 57 of the top 100 tumor clones.

Germline V gene data show CDR1 as SEHNR and CDR2 as FQNEAQ (reference sequence). The CDR3 runs to 11 residues. V lost 5 bases and J 11 bases, leaving 11 bases between the germline ends. Points on this clone: Its target is unknown.

The source of this sequence is a man aged 35-69 years with stage III lung adenocarcinoma. The rearrangement links TRBV7-9 to TRBJ2-3, with D possibly being TRBD2 (6 bases). The material was peripheral blood mononuclear cells, obtained before any cancer treatment. CDR3 protein: CASSPGGLQYF. Here the CDR3 DNA reads TGTGCCAGCAGCCCCGGGGGTCTGCAGTATTTT. Full variable domain (missing parts from reference TRBV7-9 and TRBJ2-3): DTGVSQNPRHKITKRGQNVTFRCDPISEHNRLYWYRQTLGQGPEFLTYFQNEAQLEKSRLLSDRFSAERPKGSFSTLEIQRTEQGDSAMYLCASSPGGLQYFGPGTRLTVL.